The entry below describes one T cell receptor beta chain. Original handling: Amplified reference gene primers provided the basis for estimating nucleated cell counts. TCRdb's table, derived via immunoSEQ multiplex PCR, lists solely in-frame clones and lacks some. For V, J and clone size, that table is used; D and trimming come from the DNA. The table has about 210,000 clones, 92% seen once; the top ten hold 1% to 1.5%. This specimen belongs to a study of blood T cell repertoires in COVID-19. Study summary: There were acute and convalescent COVID-19 samples, and they came from the United States, Italy and Spain. Sources were T cells, B-cell-depleted T cells, or PBMCs; the material itself was cDNA or gDNA.

The CDR3 extends over 15 amino acids. Trimming at V came to 6 bases and at J to 6 bases, leaving 8 bases not matched to a gene. Germline loops: CDR1 LGHDT, CDR2 YNNKEL (reference sequence). The gene calls are TRBV3-1 (or the pseudogene TRBV3-2) and TRBJ2-1, with 10 nucleotides matching TRBD1. What was sequenced was peripheral blood. The source of this sequence is a young man with acute or convalescent COVID-19. The CDR3 DNA sequence: TGTGCCAGCAGTCCAACCGGGACAGGGGTCAATGAGCAGTTCTTC. The encoded protein is CASSPTGTGVNEQFF.